Listed below are T cell receptor beta chains from one sample, sequenced in a study of blood T cells in healthy people across ages. TCRdb re-derived calls from the 5' RACE reads in MiXCR, one entry per CDR3 protein. The sample gives hundreds of thousands of distinct CDR3 sequences, 55% to 75% of which show up once; approximately 20% is in the top ten. Source material: blood. The receptor set was obtained from a man aged 25-45 years in good health. CDR3s leave out the opening cysteine and the closing phenylalanine or tryptophan. Fields, in order: J gene, D gene, V gene, CDR3 protein. The D gene is left open where the match is weak.

j_gene: TRBJ2-1; d_gene: .; v_gene: TRBV23-1; CDR3aa: ASSQSRSSYNEQF
j_gene: TRBJ2-3; d_gene: .; v_gene: TRBV5-1; CDR3aa: ASSPVPGTDTQY
j_gene: TRBJ1-5; d_gene: TRBD1; v_gene: TRBV6-6; CDR3aa: ASSPDRGSQPQH
j_gene: TRBJ2-1; d_gene: TRBD2; v_gene: TRBV20-1; CDR3aa: SATETSGAYNEQF
j_gene: TRBJ2-1; d_gene: TRBD1; v_gene: TRBV10-1; CDR3aa: ASGQAYNEQF
j_gene: TRBJ2-6; d_gene: .; v_gene: TRBV20-1; CDR3aa: SSSPSEANVLT
j_gene: TRBJ2-3; d_gene: .; v_gene: TRBV4-1; CDR3aa: ASSRIANTDTQY
j_gene: TRBJ2-5; d_gene: .; v_gene: TRBV6-6; CDR3aa: ASSPRAGVMEQY
j_gene: TRBJ2-5; d_gene: TRBD2; v_gene: TRBV6-2/TRBV6-3; CDR3aa: ASTAGVETQY
j_gene: TRBJ2-1; d_gene: TRBD2; v_gene: TRBV7-2; CDR3aa: ASSPRGGSYNEQF
j_gene: TRBJ2-5; d_gene: .; v_gene: TRBV12-3/TRBV12-4; CDR3aa: ASSSGGEETQY
j_gene: TRBJ2-1; d_gene: .; v_gene: TRBV20-1; CDR3aa: SASIVGALNEQF
j_gene: TRBJ2-7; d_gene: .; v_gene: TRBV6-6; CDR3aa: ASRTTGGGEQY
j_gene: TRBJ1-1; d_gene: .; v_gene: TRBV6-6; CDR3aa: ASLRGSEAF
j_gene: TRBJ2-5; d_gene: .; v_gene: TRBV20-1; CDR3aa: SANPRTSGETQY
j_gene: TRBJ2-1; d_gene: .; v_gene: TRBV30; CDR3aa: AWNSGPQGNEQF
j_gene: TRBJ2-7; d_gene: .; v_gene: TRBV5-1; CDR3aa: ASSLGEVHEQY
j_gene: TRBJ2-3; d_gene: .; v_gene: TRBV20-1; CDR3aa: SASSGDTQY
j_gene: TRBJ2-3; d_gene: .; v_gene: TRBV5-1; CDR3aa: ASSLEGREADTQY
j_gene: TRBJ2-5; d_gene: .; v_gene: TRBV29-1; CDR3aa: SGGSNEQY
j_gene: TRBJ1-2; d_gene: TRBD1; v_gene: TRBV20-1; CDR3aa: SARAQGADGYT
j_gene: TRBJ2-3; d_gene: TRBD1; v_gene: TRBV25-1; CDR3aa: ASSRPWDRVVADTQY
j_gene: TRBJ2-1; d_gene: TRBD2; v_gene: TRBV6-5; CDR3aa: ASSAGLAAYNEQF
j_gene: TRBJ2-1; d_gene: TRBD2; v_gene: TRBV30; CDR3aa: AWSSWSGRVNEQF
j_gene: TRBJ2-3; d_gene: .; v_gene: TRBV10-3; CDR3aa: ATIGSTDTQY
j_gene: TRBJ2-7; d_gene: TRBD2; v_gene: TRBV3-1; CDR3aa: ASSQRGPGLAGSKPYEQY
j_gene: TRBJ2-1; d_gene: .; v_gene: TRBV13; CDR3aa: ASSGEGYRGNEQF
j_gene: TRBJ2-2; d_gene: TRBD2; v_gene: TRBV5-1; CDR3aa: ASSRSTSGATGELF
j_gene: TRBJ2-1; d_gene: TRBD2; v_gene: TRBV20-1; CDR3aa: SARDLKLAGYNEQF
j_gene: TRBJ2-5; d_gene: TRBD2; v_gene: TRBV6-6; CDR3aa: ASNSPSGSRRQETQY
j_gene: TRBJ2-3; d_gene: .; v_gene: TRBV10-3; CDR3aa: AIRPGAEGDTQY
j_gene: TRBJ2-1; d_gene: .; v_gene: TRBV7-9; CDR3aa: ASSLWVGEGYNEQF
j_gene: TRBJ2-7; d_gene: .; v_gene: TRBV6-6; CDR3aa: ASSYPGTYEQY
j_gene: TRBJ1-2; d_gene: TRBD1; v_gene: TRBV20-1; CDR3aa: SADTTTGSGYT
j_gene: TRBJ1-2; d_gene: .; v_gene: TRBV20-1; CDR3aa: SASSTSDFVYGYT
j_gene: TRBJ2-4; d_gene: TRBD2; v_gene: TRBV6-2/TRBV6-3; CDR3aa: ASSSGTSGSWVNIQY
j_gene: TRBJ2-1; d_gene: TRBD2; v_gene: TRBV5-6; CDR3aa: ASSKTSGATYNEQF
j_gene: .; d_gene: .; v_gene: TRBV20-1; CDR3aa: SANGDTYSCEQY
j_gene: TRBJ2-7; d_gene: .; v_gene: TRBV7-9; CDR3aa: ASSPMGGKLTYEQY
j_gene: TRBJ1-2; d_gene: TRBD1; v_gene: TRBV10-3; CDR3aa: AIREGQGGNGYT
j_gene: TRBJ2-1; d_gene: TRBD1; v_gene: TRBV7-2; CDR3aa: ASSLRGQGPYEQF
j_gene: TRBJ2-1; d_gene: .; v_gene: TRBV30; CDR3aa: AWREDLNYNEQF
j_gene: TRBJ1-2; d_gene: TRBD1; v_gene: TRBV28; CDR3aa: ASSSGGQGAGGYT
j_gene: TRBJ1-1; d_gene: .; v_gene: TRBV4-2; CDR3aa: ASSHLRVDTDTEAF
j_gene: TRBJ2-6; d_gene: .; v_gene: TRBV20-1; CDR3aa: SAREIGGSGANVLT
j_gene: TRBJ1-2; d_gene: TRBD1; v_gene: TRBV20-1; CDR3aa: SADRGRGYT
j_gene: TRBJ2-3; d_gene: .; v_gene: TRBV3-1; CDR3aa: ASSQRSTDTQY
j_gene: TRBJ2-3; d_gene: .; v_gene: TRBV7-9; CDR3aa: ASSLLVVGLDTQY
j_gene: TRBJ1-4; d_gene: .; v_gene: TRBV27; CDR3aa: ASSLSVSHEKLF
j_gene: TRBJ1-1; d_gene: .; v_gene: TRBV29-1; CDR3aa: SVEEGGNTEAF
j_gene: TRBJ2-1; d_gene: .; v_gene: TRBV4-1; CDR3aa: ASSQDTSSLFDEQF